Below, 31 T cell receptor beta chains from the same sample are listed, as sequenced in a study of T cells in Graves' hyperthyroidism and ophthalmopathy. Researchers took RNA transcripts and amplified the TCR beta CDR3 regions from them. A set of HTBI primers served as the primers for a first-round RT-PCR of the TCR CDR3. TCRdb reprocessed the multiplex PCR reads via MiXCR and lists one record per CDR3 protein. The sample comprises 730,000 or so distinct CDR3 sequences, roughly 20% of which are singletons, and over 15% rests with the top ten. Sequencing was performed on blood. The receptors come from a woman between 45 and 60 years old with Graves' hyperthyroidism that later progressed to Graves' ophthalmopathy.

This clonotype was seen only a few times. The rearrangement links TRBV14 to TRBJ1-6, with 8 bases matching TRBD1. CDR3 size: 16 residues. CDR1 is SGHDN and CDR2 is FVKESK in the germline V gene. The junction had 6 bases not matched to a gene; V was cut back by 1 base and J by 7 bases. As DNA, the CDR3 is TGTGCCAGCAGCCAAGGAAGACAGGGGCGGAATTCACCCCTCCACTTT. This codes for CASSQGRQGRNSPLHF.

This clonotype has a handful of counts. The chain combines TRBV5-5 with TRBJ1-2; TRBD1 matches 8 bases. CDR1 is SGHKS and CDR2 is YYEKEE in the germline V gene (reference sequence). After removal of 6 bases from V and 5 bases from J, the junction contained 12 bases not matched to a gene. CDR3 length equals 15 residues. CDR3 sequence: CASTLDSGGGYGYTF. The DNA of the CDR3 is TGTGCCAGCACCCTCGACTCAGGGGGCGGATATGGCTACACCTTC.

This clonotype has more than one count but fewer than ten. The chain recombines TRBV7-8 with TRBJ1-3; no reliable D call. This CDR3 comprises 15 residues. CDR1 and CDR2 from the germline V gene are SGHVS and FQNEAQ. V was trimmed by 5 bases and J by 0 bases, leaving 11 bases between them. DNA of the CDR3: TGTGCCAGCAGCCCCCGGAGGTACTCTGGAAACACCATATATTTT. Protein sequence: CASSPRRYSGNTIYF.

The table lists this clonotype with a few counts. The genes are TRBV12-3 or TRBV12-4 and TRBJ1-6; tentatively, D is TRBD1 (6 bases). This CDR3 is built from 13 residues. Between the trimmed V and J ends, which lost 6 bases and 9 bases, there was a span of 12 bases. This CDR3 is CASRRGGGSPLHF. In DNA form, the CDR3 reads TGTGCCAGCAGACGGGGGGGCGGTTCACCCCTCCACTTT.

This clonotype was recorded many times. The chain has TRBV18 and TRBJ2-7; 9 bases fit TRBD1. V was pared by 3 bases and J by 4 bases, with 4 bases of the junction left unmatched. CDR1 and CDR2 (germline): KGHSH, LQKENI. This CDR3 region has 14 residues. CDR3 bases: TGTGCCAGCTCACCGTCGACAGGGGGATACGAGCAGTACTTC. Protein product: CASSPSTGGYEQYF.

This clonotype was seen only a few times. V usage is TRBV6-6 and J usage is TRBJ2-5; D gene ambiguous. Germline loops: CDR1 MNHNY, CDR2 SVGAGI (reference sequence). The CDR3 extends over 13 amino acids. Trimming took 2 bases from V and 5 from J, leaving 9 bases between them. The CDR3 region is CASSYDGYETQYF. The CDR3 DNA reads as TGTGCCAGCAGTTACGATGGTTACGAGACCCAGTACTTC.

This clonotype occurred a few times. The chain links TRBV6-1 to TRBJ1-2, with D maybe TRBD1 (5 bases). The germline V and J ends were trimmed by 4 bases and 4 bases, with 16 bases remaining between them. Per the germline V gene, CDR1 is MNHNS and CDR2 is SASEGT. The CDR3 is made up of 15 amino acids. The CDR3 spells CASSGSGGMGYGYTF. As DNA, the CDR3 is TGTGCCAGCAGTGGTTCGGGGGGAATGGGCTATGGCTACACCTTC.

This clonotype showed up many times. The J gene is TRBJ2-7, the V gene TRBV3-1; the D gene is possibly TRBD2 (6 bases). Germline V CDR1 and CDR2: LGHDT, YNNKEL (reference sequence). The CDR3 sequence is 16 residues long. V lost 0 bases to trimming and J lost 0 bases, with 12 bases between them. The CDR3 region is CASSQELASNSYEQYF. CDR3 bases: TGTGCCAGCAGCCAAGAACTAGCTTCCAACTCCTACGAGCAGTACTTC.

The chain carries TRBV6-2 or TRBV6-3 and TRBJ1-6; 11 nucleotides agree with TRBD1. The CDR3 covers 15 residues. With V trimmed by 6 bases and J by 3 bases, 1 base remained unmatched. CDR1 is MNHEY, CDR2 SVGEGT, per germline. In nucleotides, the CDR3 is TGTGCCAGCAGGGGACAGGGGGGCTATAATTCACCCCTCCACTTT. Its protein product is CASRGQGGYNSPLHF.

In its sample, this clonotype was seen many times. This chain connects TRBV20-1 to TRBJ2-1; tentatively, D is TRBD1 or TRBD2 (5 bases each). The germline V gene encodes CDR1 DFQATT and CDR2 SNEGSKA (reference sequence). V was pared by 3 bases and J by 10 bases, with 10 bases between. The CDR3 extends over 11 amino acids. The CDR3 DNA sequence: TGCAGTGCTAGTTCGGGACCCGAGCAGTTCTTC. Translating it yields CSASSGPEQFF.

A word on this clonotype: At one end the junction does not follow the germline gene, possibly because of a read error. The V gene is TRBV5-6, the J gene TRBJ1-5, with no clear D. This CDR3 has 15 residues. Germline V gene data show CDR1 as SGHDT and CDR2 as YYEEEE. CDR3 DNA sequence: TGTGCCAGCAGCTTGTACGGGTATAGCAATCAGCCCCCGCATTTT. It yields the protein CASSLYGYSNQPPHF.

This clonotype occurred many times. The chain couples TRBV2 to TRBJ1-2, with D unclear. The CDR3 covers 14 residues. The V gene's germline CDR1 is SNHLY and CDR2 FYNNEI. The germline V and J ends were trimmed by 2 bases and 4 bases, with 11 bases remaining between them. This CDR3 is CASSEFGSAYGYTF. The CDR3 coding sequence is TGTGCCAGCAGTGAATTTGGGTCAGCCTATGGCTACACCTTC.

There are many counts of this clonotype. V and J are TRBV6-1 and TRBJ1-6; 10 nucleotides agree with TRBD1. Germline CDR1 reads MNHNS; CDR2 reads SASEGT. The CDR3 runs to 16 residues. Losses at the gene ends were 7 bases for V and 7 bases for J; bases not matched to a gene: 10. CDR3 region: CASTTGTGAGNSPLHF. The DNA of the CDR3 is TGTGCCAGCACCACTGGGACAGGGGCGGGGAATTCACCCCTCCACTTT.

This clonotype occurred many times. The chain recombines TRBV12-3 or TRBV12-4 with TRBJ1-5, with TRBD1 matching 7 bases. The CDR3 runs 15 residues. V dropped 6 bases and J dropped 4; count of bases not matched to a gene: 9. CDR3 residues: CASSDNRGGNQPQHF. CDR3 DNA: TGTGCCAGCAGCGATAACAGGGGTGGGAATCAGCCCCAGCATTTT.

At least ten counts were recorded for this clonotype. The chain uses TRBV11-2 and TRBJ2-2; a weak D match, TRBD2 (5 bases). The CDR3 extends over 13 amino acids. The V and J ends lost 5 bases and 6 bases respectively, with 10 bases between them. Germline assignment: CDR1 SGHAT and CDR2 FQNNGV. The CDR3 DNA reads as TGTGCCAGCAGCCCGAGGGTGGCCGGGGAGCTGTTTTTT. This encodes CASSPRVAGELFF. Complete variable domain (other parts from reference TRBV11-2 and TRBJ2-2): EAGVAQSPRYKIIEKRQSVAFWCNPISGHATLYWYQQILGQGPKLLIQFQNNGVVDDSQLPKDRFSAERLKGVDSTLKIQPAKLEDSAVYLCASSPRVAGELFFGEGSRLTVL.

The chain joins TRBV5-6 to TRBJ2-3, with D possibly matching TRBD1 (5 bases). CDR3 size: 16 residues. Germline CDR1 SGHDT, CDR2 YYEEEE. Trimming removed 1 base at V and 0 bases at J, with 12 bases between. The CDR3 DNA reads TGTGCCAGCAGCTTGCTGGGGCCGGCTAGCACAGATACGCAGTATTTT. This translates into CASSLLGPASTDTQYF.

This clonotype was observed a handful of times. This chain connects TRBV4-1 to TRBJ2-3, with TRBD2 matching 8 bases. Per the germline V gene, CDR1 is MGHRA and CDR2 is YSYEKL. The CDR3 has 16 residues. Trimming at V came to 4 bases and at J to 2 bases, leaving 8 bases not matched to a gene. In DNA form, the CDR3 reads TGCGCCAGCAGCCCGGGCGGGGGGACGTACACAGATACGCAGTATTTT. Its protein product is CASSPGGGTYTDTQYF.

This clonotype was counted at least ten times. The chain's CDR3 is CASRPATANTEAFF. The CDR3 nucleotides read TGCGCCAGCAGGCCTGCTACCGCGAACACTGAAGCTTTCTTT. The chain couples TRBV5-1 to TRBJ1-1; D ambiguous. This CDR3 contains 14 residues. The germline CDR1 and CDR2 sequences are SGHRS and YFSETQ. V was shortened by 5 bases and J by 1 base, with 12 bases between the two germline ends.

This clonotype has more than one count but fewer than ten. The chain carries TRBV7-9 and TRBJ2-2, with 8 bases identical to TRBD1. The CDR3 is 15 amino acids. Germline V gene lookup returns CDR1 SEHNR and CDR2 FQNEAQ (reference sequence). Trimming cost V 3 bases and J 6 bases; bases outside gene matches: 6. CDR3 nucleotides: TGTGCCAGCAGCTTGGACAGGGACGGTTCCGGGGAGCTGTTTTTT. Amino acid sequence: CASSLDRDGSGELFF.

This clonotype was observed a few times. The chain has TRBV19 and TRBJ1-1; D uncertain. Trimming removed 4 bases from V and 3 bases from J, with 15 bases in between. In germline, CDR1 is LNHDA, CDR2 SQIVND (reference sequence). This CDR3 is built from 15 residues. The CDR3 loop reads CASSTTGGLDTEAFF. The CDR3 nucleotides read TGTGCCAGTAGTACTACGGGCGGGCTCGACACTGAAGCTTTCTTT.

This clonotype was seen repeatedly, ten times or more. This chain connects TRBV30 to TRBJ1-4; possibly TRBD1 for D (5 bases). Germline V gene sequence: CDR1 GTSNPN, CDR2 SVGIG (reference sequence). Trimming pared 4 bases from V and 7 bases from J, leaving 10 bases between. The CDR3 is 12 residues long. This CDR3 reads CAWKGPAEKLFF. The CDR3 DNA sequence: TGTGCCTGGAAGGGGCCAGCTGAAAAACTGTTTTTT.

This clonotype was found many times. The rearrangement links TRBV6-1 to TRBJ2-5, with D perhaps given as TRBD1 or TRBD2 (5 bases each). This CDR3 is built from 15 residues. V was pared by 4 bases and J by 4 bases, with 16 bases between. Germline V gene sequence: CDR1 MNHNS, CDR2 SASEGT. CDR3 DNA sequence: TGTGCCAGCAGTGTCAGGGTGGGAGTCCGAGAGACCCAGTACTTC. It encodes CASSVRVGVRETQYF.

At least ten counts were recorded for this clonotype. The chain uses TRBV12-3 or TRBV12-4 and TRBJ2-2; D is perhaps TRBD1 (5 bases). The CDR3 totals 16 residues. Trimming removed 6 bases at V and 7 bases at J, with 21 bases between. Here the CDR3 DNA reads TGTGCCAGCAGCCCCCTGGGGCAGGGCGTCGGCGGGGAGCTGTTTTTT. Translated, it gives CASSPLGQGVGGELFF.

This clonotype was seen ten or more times. The J gene is TRBJ2-3, the V gene TRBV12-3 or TRBV12-4; 11 bases agree with TRBD2. V shed 3 bases and J 5 bases; nucleotides not matched to a gene: 7. The CDR3 contains 16 residues. The CDR3 loop is CASSFLLAGDVDTQYF. CDR3 coding DNA: TGTGCCAGCAGTTTTCTACTAGCGGGGGATGTAGATACGCAGTATTTT.

The chain has TRBV29-1 and TRBJ1-2; possibly TRBD1 for D (6 bases). CDR1 SQVTM and CDR2 ANQGSEA come from the germline V gene. With 6 bases removed from V and 3 bases from J, the gap between germline ends came to 14 bases. The CDR3 contains 13 residues. The CDR3 DNA follows: TGCAGCGTCCGACGGGGGGCTGACTATGGCTACACCTTC. This translates into CSVRRGADYGYTF. Variable domain in full (rest from reference TRBV29-1 and TRBJ1-2): SAVISQKPSRDICQRGTSLTIQCQVDSQVTMMFWYRQQPGQSLTLIATANQGSEATYESGFVIDKFPISRPNLTFSTLTVSNMSPEDSSIYLCSVRRGADYGYTFGSGTRLTVV.

The chain couples TRBV20-1 to TRBJ2-7, with D possibly matching TRBD1 (6 bases). Germline V gene lookup returns CDR1 DFQATT and CDR2 SNEGSKA (reference sequence). Trimming stripped 4 bases from V and 2 bases from J, with 12 bases between. The CDR3 spans 13 residues. CDR3 sequence (DNA): TGCAGTGCTACGGGGACATCGCCCTACGAGCAGTACTTC. Amino acid sequence: CSATGTSPYEQYF.

This clonotype was seen a handful of times. The gene calls are TRBV3-1 and TRBJ1-5; unclear D gene. The CDR3 length is 14 residues. Trimming pared 0 bases from V and 6 bases from J, leaving 9 bases between. Germline loops: CDR1 LGHDT, CDR2 YNNKEL (reference sequence). The CDR3 here is CASSQDWPSQPQHF. Here the CDR3 DNA reads TGTGCCAGCAGCCAAGATTGGCCTTCTCAGCCCCAGCATTTT.

This clonotype was detected ten times or more. The genes are TRBV18 and TRBJ2-1; D could derive from TRBD1 or TRBD2 (6 bases each). The CDR3 contains 16 residues. Germline CDR1 reads KGHSH; CDR2 reads LQKENI. V lost 1 base and J 2 bases, leaving 12 bases between the germline ends. The CDR3 DNA reads TGTGCCAGCTCACCACATTATCGGGGGCCCTACAATGAGCAGTTCTTC. This sequence encodes CASSPHYRGPYNEQFF. Full variable domain (missing parts from reference TRBV18 and TRBJ2-1): NAGVMQNPRHLVRRRGQEARLRCSPMKGHSHVYWYRQLPEEGLKFMVYLQKENIIDESGMPKERFSAEFPKEGPSILRIQQVVRGDSAAYFCASSPHYRGPYNEQFFGPGTRLTVL.

The V gene is TRBV5-1, the J gene TRBJ2-3, with TRBD2 identical over 7 bases. In germline, CDR1 is SGHRS, CDR2 YFSETQ. With 2 bases clipped from V and 2 bases from J, the junction kept 11 bases outside the gene matches. The CDR3 totals 17 residues. The DNA of the CDR3 is TGCGCCAGCAGCTTCTTAACACTAGCGTCGAACACAGATACGCAGTATTTT. It translates to CASSFLTLASNTDTQYF.

The gene calls are TRBV20-1 and TRBJ1-1, with D uncertain. With 1 base removed from V and 3 bases from J, the gap between germline ends came to 12 bases. Germline loops: CDR1 DFQATT, CDR2 SNEGSKA (reference sequence). The CDR3 has 14 amino acids. The CDR3 loop is CSARVVSPDTEAFF. The CDR3 coding sequence is TGCAGTGCTAGAGTGGTCAGCCCAGACACTGAAGCTTTCTTT.

This clonotype was detected only a few times. The V gene is TRBV14, the J gene TRBJ1-1; maybe TRBD1 (5 bases). Germline lookup yields CDR1 SGHDN and CDR2 FVKESK. Trimming cost V 1 base and J 2 bases, with 8 bases left between them. The CDR3 loop spans 14 amino acids. In DNA, the CDR3 is TGTGCCAGCAGCCAAGGGGGCAGTAACACTGAAGCTTTCTTT. The encoded protein is CASSQGGSNTEAFF.